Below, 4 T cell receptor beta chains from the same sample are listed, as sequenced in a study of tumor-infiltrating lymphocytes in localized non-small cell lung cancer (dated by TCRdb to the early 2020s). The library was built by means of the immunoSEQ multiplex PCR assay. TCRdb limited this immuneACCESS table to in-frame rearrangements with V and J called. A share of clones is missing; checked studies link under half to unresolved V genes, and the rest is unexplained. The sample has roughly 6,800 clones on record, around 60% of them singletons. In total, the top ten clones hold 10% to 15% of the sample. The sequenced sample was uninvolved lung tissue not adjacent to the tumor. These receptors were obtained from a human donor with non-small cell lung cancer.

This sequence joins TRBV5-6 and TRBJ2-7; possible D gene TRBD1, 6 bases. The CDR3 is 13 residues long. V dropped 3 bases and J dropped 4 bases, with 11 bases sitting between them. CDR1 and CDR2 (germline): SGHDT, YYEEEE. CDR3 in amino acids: CASSYQQGYEQYF. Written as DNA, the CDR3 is TGTGCCAGCAGCTACCAACAGGGTTACGAGCAGTACTTC.

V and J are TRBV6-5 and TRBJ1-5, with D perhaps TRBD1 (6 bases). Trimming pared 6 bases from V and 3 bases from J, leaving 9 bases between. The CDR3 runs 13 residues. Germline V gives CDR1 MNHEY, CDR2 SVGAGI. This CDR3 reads CASSDRYNQPQHF. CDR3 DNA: TGTGCCAGCAGCGACAGGTACAATCAGCCCCAGCATTTT.

CDR3 residues: CASSPTGQAYEQYF. The CDR3 nucleotides are TGTGCCAGCAGCCCCACGGGACAGGCCTACGAGCAGTACTTC. V is TRBV5-6 and J is TRBJ2-7, with 8 positions matching TRBD1. The CDR3 contains 14 residues. Germline V gives CDR1 SGHDT, CDR2 YYEEEE. V lost 4 bases, J lost 2 bases, and 5 bases stayed unmatched.

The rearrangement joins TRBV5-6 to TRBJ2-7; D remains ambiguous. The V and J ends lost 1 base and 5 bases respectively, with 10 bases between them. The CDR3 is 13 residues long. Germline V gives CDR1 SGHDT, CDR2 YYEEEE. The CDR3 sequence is CASSLLLSDEQYF. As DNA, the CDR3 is TGTGCCAGCAGCTTGCTCCTCTCGGACGAGCAGTACTTC.